The rows below give T cell receptor beta chains drawn from one sample of a study of cytomegalovirus exposure and HLA in healthy donors. Only in-frame clones appear in the TCRdb table, and some are missing; sequencing was by immunoSEQ multiplex PCR. Found here are 120,000 to 150,000 clones; the top ten clones hold about 2.2%. The sequenced sample consisted of PBMCs. The receptors originated from a woman younger than 35 in good health and CMV-seronegative. Both conserved end residues are part of each CDR3. A D gene is named only where the DNA matches it firmly.

D gene	J gene	V gene	CDR3 protein	CDR3 DNA
TRBD2	TRBJ2-1	TRBV2	CASRGTSGSWNEQFF	TGTGCCAGCAGGGGTACTAGCGGGAGTTGGAATGAGCAGTTCTTC
TRBD1	TRBJ1-5	TRBV30	CAWTRDRVSLGSNQPQHF	TGTGCCTGGACCCGGGACAGGGTATCCTTGGGGAGCAATCAGCCCCAGCATTTT
TRBD1	TRBJ2-2	TRBV11-2	CASSWGSRGQGGELFF	TGTGCCAGCAGCTGGGGGTCCAGGGGGCAAGGCGGGGAGCTGTTTTTT
-	TRBJ1-6	TRBV7-9	CASSLSNWGEDSPLHF	TGTGCCAGCAGCTTGAGCAATTGGGGGGAGGATTCACCCCTCCACTTT
-	TRBJ1-4	TRBV18	CASSPQDTGTSGEKLLF	TGTGCCAGCTCACCACAAGACACCGGGACATCAGGGGAAAAACTGCTTTTT
TRBD1	TRBJ1-4	TRBV19	CASSPQGGRDEKLFF	TGTGCCAGTAGCCCCCAGGGGGGTCGGGATGAAAAACTGTTTTTT
-	TRBJ1-2	TRBV6-4	CASSDSPDSHGYTF	TGTGCCAGCAGTGACTCTCCCGACAGTCATGGCTACACCTTC
-	TRBJ2-1	TRBV7-2	CASSLGLLVNNEQFF	TGTGCCAGCAGCTTAGGACTATTAGTAAACAATGAGCAGTTCTTC
-	TRBJ1-5	TRBV19	CASSIRRGQPQHF	TGTGCCAGTAGTATACGACGGGGTCAGCCCCAGCATTTT
TRBD1	TRBJ2-4	TRBV2	CASSVRTGGKYF	TGTGCCAGCAGCGTCCGGACAGGGGGCAAGTACTTC
TRBD1	TRBJ1-1	TRBV7-9	CASSLDRGVNTEAFF	TGTGCCAGCAGCTTGGACAGGGGGGTGAACACTGAAGCTTTCTTT
-	TRBJ2-3	TRBV27	CASAPGFSTDTQYF	TGTGCCAGCGCCCCGGGGTTCAGCACAGATACGCAGTATTTT
-	TRBJ2-1	TRBV19	CASSISGRVSYNEQFF	TGTGCCAGTAGTATATCCGGGAGAGTCTCCTACAATGAGCAGTTCTTC
TRBD1	TRBJ2-5	TRBV30	CAWSPLGQGQETQYF	TGTGCCTGGAGTCCTCTGGGACAGGGCCAAGAGACCCAGTACTTC
-	TRBJ1-4	TRBV7-6	CASSLRAGMAEKLFF	TGTGCCAGCAGCTTAAGAGCAGGGATGGCTGAAAAACTGTTTTTT
TRBD1	TRBJ2-2	TRBV9	CASSVQGASIGELFF	TGTGCCAGCAGTGTACAGGGGGCGAGTATCGGGGAGCTGTTTTTT
TRBD1	TRBJ1-3	TRBV30	CAWNERTGGGNTIYF	TGTGCCTGGAATGAACGGACAGGGGGCGGAAACACCATATATTTT
-	TRBJ1-1	TRBV2	CASKPEVLGTEAFF	TGTGCCAGCAAACCGGAGGTTTTGGGCACTGAAGCTTTCTTT
-	TRBJ2-3	TRBV6-5	CASSYRGREADTQYF	TGTGCCAGCAGCTATCGGGGGAGAGAGGCAGATACGCAGTATTTT